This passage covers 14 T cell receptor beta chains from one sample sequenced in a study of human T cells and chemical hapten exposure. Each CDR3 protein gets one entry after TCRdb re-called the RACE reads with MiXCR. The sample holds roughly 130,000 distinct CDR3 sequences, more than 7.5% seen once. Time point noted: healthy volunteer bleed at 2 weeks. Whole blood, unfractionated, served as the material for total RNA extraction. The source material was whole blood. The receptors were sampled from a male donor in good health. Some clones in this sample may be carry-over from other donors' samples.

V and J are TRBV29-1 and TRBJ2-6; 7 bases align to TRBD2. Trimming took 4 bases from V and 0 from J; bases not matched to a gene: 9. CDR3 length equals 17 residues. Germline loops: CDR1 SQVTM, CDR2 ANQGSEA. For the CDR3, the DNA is TGCAGCGTTGTCCCAGGGTGGGGGGGCTCTGGGGCCAACGTCCTGACTTTC. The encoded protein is CSVVPGWGGSGANVLTF.

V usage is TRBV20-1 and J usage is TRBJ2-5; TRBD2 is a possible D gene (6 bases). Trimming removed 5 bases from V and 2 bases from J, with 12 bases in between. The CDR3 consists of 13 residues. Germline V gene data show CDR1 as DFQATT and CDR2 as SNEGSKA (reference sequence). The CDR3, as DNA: TGCAGTGCTCGGAGTAGCGGACAAGAGACCCAGTACTTC. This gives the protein CSARSSGQETQYF.

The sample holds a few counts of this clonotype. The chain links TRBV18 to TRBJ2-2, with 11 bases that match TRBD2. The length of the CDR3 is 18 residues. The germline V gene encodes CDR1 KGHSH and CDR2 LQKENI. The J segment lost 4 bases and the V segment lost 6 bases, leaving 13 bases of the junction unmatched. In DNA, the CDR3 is TGTGCCAGCTCGGAGAATATACTAGCGGGAGAGAGCACCGGGGAGCTGTTTTTT. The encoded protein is CASSENILAGESTGELFF.

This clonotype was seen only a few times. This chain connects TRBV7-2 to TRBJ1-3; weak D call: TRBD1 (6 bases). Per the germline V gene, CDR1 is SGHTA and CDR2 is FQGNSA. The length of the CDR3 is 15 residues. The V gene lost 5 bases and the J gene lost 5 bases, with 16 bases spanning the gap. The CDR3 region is CASSPPGAVRNTIYF. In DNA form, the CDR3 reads TGTGCCAGCAGCCCCCCGGGGGCAGTTCGAAACACCATATATTTT.

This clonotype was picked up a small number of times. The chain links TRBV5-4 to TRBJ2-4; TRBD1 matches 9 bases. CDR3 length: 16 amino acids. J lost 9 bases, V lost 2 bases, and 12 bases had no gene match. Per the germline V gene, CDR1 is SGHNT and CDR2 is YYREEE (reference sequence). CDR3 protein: CASSLGRDRAPGIQYF. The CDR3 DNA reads TGTGCCAGCAGCTTAGGCCGGGACAGGGCACCAGGCATTCAGTACTTC.

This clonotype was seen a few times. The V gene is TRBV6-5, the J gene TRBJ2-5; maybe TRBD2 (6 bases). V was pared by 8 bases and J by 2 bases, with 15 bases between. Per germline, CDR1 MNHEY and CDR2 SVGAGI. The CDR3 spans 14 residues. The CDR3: CASRRLGGQETQYF. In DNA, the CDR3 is TGTGCCAGCCGTCGACTAGGCGGGCAAGAGACCCAGTACTTC.

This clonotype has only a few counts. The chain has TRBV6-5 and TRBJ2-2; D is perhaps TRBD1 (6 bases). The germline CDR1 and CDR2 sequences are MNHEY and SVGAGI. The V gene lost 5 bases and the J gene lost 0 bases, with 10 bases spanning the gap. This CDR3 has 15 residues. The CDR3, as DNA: TGTGCCAGCAGTCCCCAGGGGACGAACACCGGGGAGCTGTTTTTT. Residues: CASSPQGTNTGELFF.

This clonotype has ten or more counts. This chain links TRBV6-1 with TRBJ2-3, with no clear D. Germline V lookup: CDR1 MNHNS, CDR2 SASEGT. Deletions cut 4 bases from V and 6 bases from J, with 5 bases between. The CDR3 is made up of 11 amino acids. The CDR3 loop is CASSAVDTQYF. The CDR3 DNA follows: TGTGCCAGCAGTGCAGTGGATACGCAGTATTTT.

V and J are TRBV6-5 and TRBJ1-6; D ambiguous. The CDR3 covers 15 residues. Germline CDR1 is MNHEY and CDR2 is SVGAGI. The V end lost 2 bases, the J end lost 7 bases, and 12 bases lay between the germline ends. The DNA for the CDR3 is TGTGCCAGCAGTTACGACTGGGAGCTCAATTCACCCCTCCACTTT. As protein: CASSYDWELNSPLHF.

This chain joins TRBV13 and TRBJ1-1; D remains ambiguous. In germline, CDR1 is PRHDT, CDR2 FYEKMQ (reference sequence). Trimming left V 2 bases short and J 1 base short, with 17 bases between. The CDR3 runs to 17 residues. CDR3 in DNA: TGTGCCAGCAGCTTAACCGGCCGACTGGATACGAACACTGAAGCTTTCTTT. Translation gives CASSLTGRLDTNTEAFF.

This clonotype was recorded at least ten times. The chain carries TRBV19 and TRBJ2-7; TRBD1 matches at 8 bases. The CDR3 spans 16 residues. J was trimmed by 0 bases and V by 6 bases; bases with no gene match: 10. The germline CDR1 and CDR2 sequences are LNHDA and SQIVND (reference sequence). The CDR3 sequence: CASSPYSDRDSYEQYF. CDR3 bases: TGTGCCAGTAGCCCTTATTCGGACAGGGACTCCTACGAGCAGTACTTC.

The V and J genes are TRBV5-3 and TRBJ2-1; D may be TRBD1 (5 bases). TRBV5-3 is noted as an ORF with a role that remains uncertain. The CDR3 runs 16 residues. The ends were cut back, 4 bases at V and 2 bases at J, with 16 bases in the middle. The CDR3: CARSPRRQSPYNEQFF. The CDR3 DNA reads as TGTGCCAGAAGCCCACGAAGACAGAGCCCCTACAATGAGCAGTTCTTC.

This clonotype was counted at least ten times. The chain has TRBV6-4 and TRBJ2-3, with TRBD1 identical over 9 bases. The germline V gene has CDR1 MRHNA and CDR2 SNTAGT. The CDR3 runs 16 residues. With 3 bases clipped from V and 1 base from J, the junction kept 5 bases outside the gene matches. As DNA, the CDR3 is TGTGCCAGCAGTGAAACGACAGGGGGAGGCACAGATACGCAGTATTTT. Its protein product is CASSETTGGGTDTQYF.

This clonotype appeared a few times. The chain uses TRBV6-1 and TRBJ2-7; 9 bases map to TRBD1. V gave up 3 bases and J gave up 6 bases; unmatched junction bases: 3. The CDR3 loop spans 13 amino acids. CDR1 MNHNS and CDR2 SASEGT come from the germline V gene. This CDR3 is CASSDGTGIEQYF. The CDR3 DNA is TGTGCCAGCAGTGATGGGACAGGGATCGAGCAGTACTTC.